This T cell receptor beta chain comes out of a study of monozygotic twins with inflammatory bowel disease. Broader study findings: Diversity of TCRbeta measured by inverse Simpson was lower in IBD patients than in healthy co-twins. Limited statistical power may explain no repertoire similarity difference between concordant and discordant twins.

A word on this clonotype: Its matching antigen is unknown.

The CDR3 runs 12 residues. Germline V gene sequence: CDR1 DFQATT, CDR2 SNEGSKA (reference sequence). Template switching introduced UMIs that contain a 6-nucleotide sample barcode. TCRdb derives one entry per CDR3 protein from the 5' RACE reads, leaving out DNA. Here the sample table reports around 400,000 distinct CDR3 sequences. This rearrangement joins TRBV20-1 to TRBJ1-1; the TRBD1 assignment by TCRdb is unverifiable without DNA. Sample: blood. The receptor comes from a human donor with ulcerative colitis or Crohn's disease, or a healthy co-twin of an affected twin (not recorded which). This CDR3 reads CSATSGGTEAFF.